The T cell receptor beta chain under discussion was sequenced for a study of CD8 T cells in Susac syndrome. The authors reverse transcribed roughly 0.5 to 1 ug RNA with random hexamers. TCRdb recomputed calls from the immunoSEQ multiplex PCR reads with MiXCR, one row per CDR3 protein. The sample carries under 200,000 distinct CDR3 sequences, approximately 95% recorded once. This CDR3 is 12 amino acids long. The ends were cut back, 2 bases at V and 1 base at J, with 5 bases in the middle. Germline lookup yields CDR1 DFQATT and CDR2 SNEGSKA (reference sequence). The J gene is TRBJ2-5, the V gene TRBV20-1; perhaps TRBD2 as D (5 bases). The sequenced sample consisted of CD4+ T cells from PBMCs. The source is a human donor with Susac syndrome. The CDR3 loop is CSARTSQETQYF. CDR3 bases: TGCAGTGCTAGAACTAGCCAAGAGACCCAGTACTTC.